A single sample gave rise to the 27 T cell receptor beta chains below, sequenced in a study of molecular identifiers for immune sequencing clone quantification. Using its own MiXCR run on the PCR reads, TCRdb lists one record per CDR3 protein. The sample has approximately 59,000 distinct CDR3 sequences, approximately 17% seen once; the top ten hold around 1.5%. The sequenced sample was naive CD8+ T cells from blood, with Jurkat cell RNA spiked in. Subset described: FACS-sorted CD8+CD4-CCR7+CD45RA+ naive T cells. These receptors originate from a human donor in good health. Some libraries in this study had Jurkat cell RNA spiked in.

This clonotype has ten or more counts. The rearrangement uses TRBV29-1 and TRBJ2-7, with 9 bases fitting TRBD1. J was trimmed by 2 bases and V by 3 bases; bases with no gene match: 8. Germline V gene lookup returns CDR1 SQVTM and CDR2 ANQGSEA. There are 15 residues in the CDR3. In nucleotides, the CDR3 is TGCAGCGTTGAGCGGCGGGACAGGGCGACCTACGAGCAGTACTTC. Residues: CSVERRDRATYEQYF.

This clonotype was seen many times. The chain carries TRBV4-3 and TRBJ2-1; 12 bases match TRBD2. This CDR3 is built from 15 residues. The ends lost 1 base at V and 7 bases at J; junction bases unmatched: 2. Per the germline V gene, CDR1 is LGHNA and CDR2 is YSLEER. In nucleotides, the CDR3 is TGCGCCAGCAGCCAAGGAGGACTAGCGGGAAATGAGCAGTTCTTC. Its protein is CASSQGGLAGNEQFF.

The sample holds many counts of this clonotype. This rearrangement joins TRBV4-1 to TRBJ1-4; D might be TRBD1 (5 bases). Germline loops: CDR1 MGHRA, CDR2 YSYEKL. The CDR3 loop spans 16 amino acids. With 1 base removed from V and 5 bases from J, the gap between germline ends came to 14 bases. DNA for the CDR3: TGCGCCAGCAGCCAAGTGGCGGGGGGTTCGAATGAAAAACTGTTTTTT. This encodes CASSQVAGGSNEKLFF.

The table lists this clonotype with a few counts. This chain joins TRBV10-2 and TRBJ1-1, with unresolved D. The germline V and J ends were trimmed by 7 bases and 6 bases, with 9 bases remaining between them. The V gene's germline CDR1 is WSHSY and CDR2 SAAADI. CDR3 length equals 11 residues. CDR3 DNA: TGCGCCAGCATCAAGGGAGCTGAAGCTTTCTTT. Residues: CASIKGAEAFF.

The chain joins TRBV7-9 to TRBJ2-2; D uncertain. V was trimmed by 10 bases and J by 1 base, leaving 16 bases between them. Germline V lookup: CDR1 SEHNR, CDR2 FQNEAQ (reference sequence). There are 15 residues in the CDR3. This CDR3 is CATVGLTVNTGELFF. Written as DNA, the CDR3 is TGTGCCACCGTGGGATTGACTGTGAACACCGGGGAGCTGTTTTTT.

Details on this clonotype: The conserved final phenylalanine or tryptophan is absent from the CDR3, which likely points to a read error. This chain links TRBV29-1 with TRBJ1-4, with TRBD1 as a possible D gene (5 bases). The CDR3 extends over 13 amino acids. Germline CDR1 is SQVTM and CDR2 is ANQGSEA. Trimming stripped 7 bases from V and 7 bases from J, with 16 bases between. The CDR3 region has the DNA TGCAGCGGGACGACAGAGGAATTTGAAAAACTGTTTTTA. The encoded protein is CSGTTEEFEKLFL.

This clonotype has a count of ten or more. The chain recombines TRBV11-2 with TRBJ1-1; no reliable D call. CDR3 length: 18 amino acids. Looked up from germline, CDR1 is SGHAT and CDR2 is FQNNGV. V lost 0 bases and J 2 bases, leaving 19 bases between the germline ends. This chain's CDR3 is CASSLDGAPVAPNTEAFF. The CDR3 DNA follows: TGTGCCAGCAGCTTAGATGGAGCCCCCGTCGCCCCCAACACTGAAGCTTTCTTT.

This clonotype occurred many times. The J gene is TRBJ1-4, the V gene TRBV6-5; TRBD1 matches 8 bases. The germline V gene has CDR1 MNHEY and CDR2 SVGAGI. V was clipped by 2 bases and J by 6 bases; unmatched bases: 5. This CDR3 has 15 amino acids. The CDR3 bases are TGTGCCAGCAGTTACAGACAGGGGCGAGATGAAAAACTGTTTTTT. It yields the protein CASSYRQGRDEKLFF.

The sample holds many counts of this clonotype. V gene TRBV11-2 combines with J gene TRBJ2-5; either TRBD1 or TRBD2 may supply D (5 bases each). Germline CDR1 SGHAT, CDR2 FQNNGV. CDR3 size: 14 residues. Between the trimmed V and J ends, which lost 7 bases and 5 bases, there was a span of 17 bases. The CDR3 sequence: CASKGGGFGETQYF. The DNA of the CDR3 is TGTGCCAGCAAAGGTGGGGGTTTCGGGGAGACCCAGTACTTC.

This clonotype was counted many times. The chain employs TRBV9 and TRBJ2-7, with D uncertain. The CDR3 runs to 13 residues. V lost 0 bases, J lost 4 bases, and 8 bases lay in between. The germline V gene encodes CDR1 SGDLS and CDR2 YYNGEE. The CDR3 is CASSVVPEYEQYF. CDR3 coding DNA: TGTGCCAGCAGCGTAGTGCCGGAGTACGAGCAGTACTTC.

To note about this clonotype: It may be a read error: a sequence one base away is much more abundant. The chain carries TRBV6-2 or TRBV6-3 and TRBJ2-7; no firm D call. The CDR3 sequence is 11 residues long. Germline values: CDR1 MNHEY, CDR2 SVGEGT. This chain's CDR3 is CAGSATYEQYF. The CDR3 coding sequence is TGTGCCGGCAGTGCCACTTACGAGCAGTACTTC.

The CDR3 DNA is TGTGCCACCAGTGATTTTGTCCAGGGGAACACCGGGGAGCTGTTTTTT. Translated, it gives CATSDFVQGNTGELFF. The V call is TRBV24-1, the J call TRBJ2-2; a weak D match, TRBD1 (5 bases). This CDR3 has 16 amino acids. Germline V lookup: CDR1 KGHDR, CDR2 SFDVKD. Between the trimmed V and J ends, which lost 1 base and 1 base, there was a span of 9 bases.

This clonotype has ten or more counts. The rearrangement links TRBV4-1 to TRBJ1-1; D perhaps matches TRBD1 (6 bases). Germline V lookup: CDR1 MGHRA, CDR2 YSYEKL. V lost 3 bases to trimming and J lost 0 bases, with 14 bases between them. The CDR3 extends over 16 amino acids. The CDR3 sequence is CASSHTSTGMNTEAFF. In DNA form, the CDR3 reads TGCGCCAGCAGCCACACCTCCACAGGGATGAACACTGAAGCTTTCTTT.

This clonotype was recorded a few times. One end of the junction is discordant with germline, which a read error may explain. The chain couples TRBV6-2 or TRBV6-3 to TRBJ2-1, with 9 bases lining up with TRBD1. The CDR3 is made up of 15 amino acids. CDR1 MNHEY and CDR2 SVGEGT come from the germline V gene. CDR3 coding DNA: TGTGCCAGCCTTAAGTCTGGACAGGGGTACAATGAGCGGTTCTTC. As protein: CASLKSGQGYNERFF.

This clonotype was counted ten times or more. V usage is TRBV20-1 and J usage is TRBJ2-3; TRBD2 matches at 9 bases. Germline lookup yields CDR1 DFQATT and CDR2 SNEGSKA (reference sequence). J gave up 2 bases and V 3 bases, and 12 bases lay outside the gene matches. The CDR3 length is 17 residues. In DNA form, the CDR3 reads TGCAGTGCTAGTTTAGCGGGAGCCTTGATTTCCACAGATACGCAGTATTTT. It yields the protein CSASLAGALISTDTQYF.

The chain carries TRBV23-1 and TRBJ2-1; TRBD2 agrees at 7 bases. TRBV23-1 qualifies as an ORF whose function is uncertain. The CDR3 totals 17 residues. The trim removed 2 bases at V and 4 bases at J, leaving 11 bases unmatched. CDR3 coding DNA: TGCGCCAGCAGTCAAAGTTCCGGGAGGCGGCGATACAATGAGCAGTTCTTC. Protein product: CASSQSSGRRRYNEQFF.

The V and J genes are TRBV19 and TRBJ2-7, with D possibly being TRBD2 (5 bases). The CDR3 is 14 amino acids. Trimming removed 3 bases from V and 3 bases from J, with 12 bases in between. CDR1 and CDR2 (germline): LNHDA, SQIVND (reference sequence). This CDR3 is CASSIGGRGYEQYF. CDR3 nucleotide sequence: TGTGCCAGTAGTATTGGTGGGAGAGGCTACGAGCAGTACTTC.

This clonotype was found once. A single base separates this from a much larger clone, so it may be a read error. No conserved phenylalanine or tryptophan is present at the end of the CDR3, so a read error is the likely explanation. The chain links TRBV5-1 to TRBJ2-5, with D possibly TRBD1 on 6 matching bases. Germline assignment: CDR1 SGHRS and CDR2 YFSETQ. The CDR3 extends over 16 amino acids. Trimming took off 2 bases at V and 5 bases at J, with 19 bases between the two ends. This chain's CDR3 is CASSFSSDGQYETQYL. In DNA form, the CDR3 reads TGCGCCAGCAGCTTCTCCTCGGATGGACAGTATGAGACCCAGTACCTC.

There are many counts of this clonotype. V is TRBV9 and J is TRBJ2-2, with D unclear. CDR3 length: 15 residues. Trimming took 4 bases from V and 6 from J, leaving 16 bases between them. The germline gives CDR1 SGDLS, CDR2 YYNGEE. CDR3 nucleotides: TGTGCCAGCAGCCCCCGATATAGCATAGCCGGGGAGCTGTTTTTT. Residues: CASSPRYSIAGELFF.

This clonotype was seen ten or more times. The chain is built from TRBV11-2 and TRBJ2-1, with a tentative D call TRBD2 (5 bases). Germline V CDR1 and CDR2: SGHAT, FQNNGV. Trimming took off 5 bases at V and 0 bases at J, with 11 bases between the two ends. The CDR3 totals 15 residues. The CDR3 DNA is TGTGCCAGCAGCCCCCCTAGCTTCTCCTACAATGAGCAGTTCTTC. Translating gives CASSPPSFSYNEQFF.

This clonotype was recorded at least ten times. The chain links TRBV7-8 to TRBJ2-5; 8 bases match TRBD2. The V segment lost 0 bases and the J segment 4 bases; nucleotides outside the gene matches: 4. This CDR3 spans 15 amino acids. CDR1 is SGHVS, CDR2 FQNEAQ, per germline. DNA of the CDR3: TGTGCCAGCAGCTTAGCGAGGACTAGCAGAGAGACCCAGTACTTC. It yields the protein CASSLARTSRETQYF.

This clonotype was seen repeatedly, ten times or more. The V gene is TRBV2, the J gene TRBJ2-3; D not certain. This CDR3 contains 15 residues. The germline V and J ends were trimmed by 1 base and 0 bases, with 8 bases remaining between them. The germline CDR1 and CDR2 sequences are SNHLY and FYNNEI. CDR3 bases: TGTGCCAGCAGTGAAGGAGTAACTAGCACAGATACGCAGTATTTT. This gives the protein CASSEGVTSTDTQYF.

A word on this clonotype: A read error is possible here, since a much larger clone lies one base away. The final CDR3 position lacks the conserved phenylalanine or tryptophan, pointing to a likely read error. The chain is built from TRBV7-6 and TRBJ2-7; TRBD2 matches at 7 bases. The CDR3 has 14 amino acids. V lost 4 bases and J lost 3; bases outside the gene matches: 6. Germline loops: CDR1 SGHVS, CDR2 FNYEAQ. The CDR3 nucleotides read TGTGCCAGCAGCTGGGTTGGCGGGGGCTACGAGCAGTACTCC. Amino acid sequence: CASSWVGGGYEQYS.

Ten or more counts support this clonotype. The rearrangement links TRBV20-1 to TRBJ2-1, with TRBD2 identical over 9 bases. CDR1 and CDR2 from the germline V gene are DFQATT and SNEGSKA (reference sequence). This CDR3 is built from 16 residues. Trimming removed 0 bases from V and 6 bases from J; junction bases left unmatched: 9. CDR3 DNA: TGCAGTGCTAGAGATTATGGAGGGACTAGCCTCAATGAGCAGTTCTTC. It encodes CSARDYGGTSLNEQFF.

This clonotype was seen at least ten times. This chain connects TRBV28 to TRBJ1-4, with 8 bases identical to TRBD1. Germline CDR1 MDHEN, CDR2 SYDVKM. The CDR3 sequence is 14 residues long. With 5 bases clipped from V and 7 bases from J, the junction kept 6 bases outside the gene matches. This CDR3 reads CASSPGGEAEKLFF. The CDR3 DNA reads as TGTGCCAGCAGTCCAGGGGGCGAGGCTGAAAAACTGTTTTTT.

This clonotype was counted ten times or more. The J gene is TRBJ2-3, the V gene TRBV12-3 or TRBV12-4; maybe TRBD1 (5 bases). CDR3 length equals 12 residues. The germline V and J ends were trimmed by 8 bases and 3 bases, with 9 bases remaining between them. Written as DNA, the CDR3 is TGTGCCAGCGGGGCTTGGACAGATACGCAGTATTTT. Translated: CASGAWTDTQYF.

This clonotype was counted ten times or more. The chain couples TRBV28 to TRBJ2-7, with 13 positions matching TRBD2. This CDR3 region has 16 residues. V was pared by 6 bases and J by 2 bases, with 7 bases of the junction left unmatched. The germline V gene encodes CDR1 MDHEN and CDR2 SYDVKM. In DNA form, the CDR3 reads TGTGCCAGCAGCCACCCCGGACTAGCGGGAGCCTACGAGCAGTACTTC. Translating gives CASSHPGLAGAYEQYF.